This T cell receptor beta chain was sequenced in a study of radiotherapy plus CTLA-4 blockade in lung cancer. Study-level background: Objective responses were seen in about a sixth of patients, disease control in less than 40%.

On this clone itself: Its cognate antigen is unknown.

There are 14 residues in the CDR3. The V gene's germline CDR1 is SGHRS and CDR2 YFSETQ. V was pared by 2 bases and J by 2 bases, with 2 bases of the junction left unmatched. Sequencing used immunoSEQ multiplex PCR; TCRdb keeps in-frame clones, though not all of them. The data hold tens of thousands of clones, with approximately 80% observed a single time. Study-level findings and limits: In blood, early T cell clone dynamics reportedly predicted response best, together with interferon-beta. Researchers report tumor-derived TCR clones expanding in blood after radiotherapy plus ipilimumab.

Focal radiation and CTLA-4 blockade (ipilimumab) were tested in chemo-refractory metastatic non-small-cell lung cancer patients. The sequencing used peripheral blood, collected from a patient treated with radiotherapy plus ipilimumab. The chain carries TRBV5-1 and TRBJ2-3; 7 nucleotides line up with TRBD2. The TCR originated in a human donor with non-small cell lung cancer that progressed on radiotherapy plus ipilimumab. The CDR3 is CASSFAGATDTQYF. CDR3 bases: TGCGCCAGCAGCTTCGCGGGAGCCACAGATACGCAGTATTTT.